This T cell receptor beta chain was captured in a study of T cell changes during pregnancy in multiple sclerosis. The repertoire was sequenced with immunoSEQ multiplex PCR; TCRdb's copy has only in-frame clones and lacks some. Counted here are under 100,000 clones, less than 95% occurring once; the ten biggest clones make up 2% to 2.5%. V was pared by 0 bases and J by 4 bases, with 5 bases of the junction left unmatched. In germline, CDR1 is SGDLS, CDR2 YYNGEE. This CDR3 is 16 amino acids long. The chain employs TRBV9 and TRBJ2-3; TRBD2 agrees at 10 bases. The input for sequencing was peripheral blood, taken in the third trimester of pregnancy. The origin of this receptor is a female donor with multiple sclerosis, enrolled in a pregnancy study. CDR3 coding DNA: TGTGCCAGCAGCGTAGCTCTAGCGGGGGCGTCAGATACGCAGTATTTT. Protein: CASSVALAGASDTQYF.